This T cell receptor (beta chain) comes out of a study of T cells in tuberculosis. Study-level information: Sequenced TCRs come from CD1B-GMM tetramer-binding T cells.

This CDR3 contains 15 residues. Between the trimmed V and J ends, which lost 4 bases and 4 bases, there was a span of 16 bases. The V gene's germline CDR1 is MNHEY and CDR2 SMNVEV (reference sequence). TCRdb's table, derived via immunoSEQ multiplex PCR, lists solely in-frame clones and lacks some. Of about 49,000 clones listed, 90% to 95% are singletons. The sample's time point: new active TB diagnosis, blood taken before or within 7 days of starting treatment. Each donor contributed about 110,000 T cells on average, unsorted. Sequenced here: PBMCs, sampled at tuberculosis diagnosis. This receptor was identified in an adult with tuberculosis. The chain couples TRBV27 to TRBJ1-1; perhaps TRBD1 as D (5 bases). CDR3 nucleotides: TGTGCCAGCAGTTCCCCGCAGGGTTTCGGCACTGAAGCTTTCTTT. This codes for CASSSPQGFGTEAFF.